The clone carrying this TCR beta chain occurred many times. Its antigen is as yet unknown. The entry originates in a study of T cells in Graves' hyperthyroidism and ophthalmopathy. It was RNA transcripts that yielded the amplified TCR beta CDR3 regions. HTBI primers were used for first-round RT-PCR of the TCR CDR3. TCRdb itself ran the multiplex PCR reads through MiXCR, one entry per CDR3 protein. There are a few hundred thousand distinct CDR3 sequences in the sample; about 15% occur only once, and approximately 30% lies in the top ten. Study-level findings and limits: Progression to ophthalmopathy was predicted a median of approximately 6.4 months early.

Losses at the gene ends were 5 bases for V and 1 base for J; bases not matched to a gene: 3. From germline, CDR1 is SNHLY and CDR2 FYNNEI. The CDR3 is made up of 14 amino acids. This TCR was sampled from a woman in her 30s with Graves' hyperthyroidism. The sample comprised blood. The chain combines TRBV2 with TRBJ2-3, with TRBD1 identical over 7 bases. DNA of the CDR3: TGTGCCAGCAGTAAGGGGGCCGGCACAGATACGCAGTATTTT. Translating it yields CASSKGAGTDTQYF.